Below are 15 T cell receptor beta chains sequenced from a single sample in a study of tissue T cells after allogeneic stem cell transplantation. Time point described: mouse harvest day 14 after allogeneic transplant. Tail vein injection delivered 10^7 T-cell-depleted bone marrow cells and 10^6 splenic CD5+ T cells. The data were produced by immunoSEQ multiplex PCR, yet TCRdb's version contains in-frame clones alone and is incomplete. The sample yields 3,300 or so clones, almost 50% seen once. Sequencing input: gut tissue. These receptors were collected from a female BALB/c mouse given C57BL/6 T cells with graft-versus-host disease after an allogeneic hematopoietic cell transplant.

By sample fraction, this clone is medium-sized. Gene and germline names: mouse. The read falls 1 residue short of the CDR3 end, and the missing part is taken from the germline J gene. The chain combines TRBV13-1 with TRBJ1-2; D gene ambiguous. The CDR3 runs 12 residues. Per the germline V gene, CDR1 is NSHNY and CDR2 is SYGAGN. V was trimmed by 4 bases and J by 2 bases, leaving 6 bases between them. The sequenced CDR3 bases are TGTGCCAGCAGTACACGGAACTCCGACTACACC. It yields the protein CASSTRNSDYT. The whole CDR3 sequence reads CASSTRNSDYTF.

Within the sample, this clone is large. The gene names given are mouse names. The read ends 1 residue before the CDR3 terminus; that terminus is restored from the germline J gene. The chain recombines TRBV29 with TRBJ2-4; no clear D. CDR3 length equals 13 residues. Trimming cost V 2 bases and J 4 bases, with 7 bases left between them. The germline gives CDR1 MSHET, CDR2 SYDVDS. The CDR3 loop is CASSLVGENTLYF. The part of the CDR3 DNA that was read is TGTGCTAGCAGTTTAGTGGGTGAAAACACCTTGTAC. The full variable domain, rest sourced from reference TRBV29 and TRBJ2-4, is DMKVTQMPRYLIKRMGENVLLECGQDMSHETMYWYRQDPGLGLQLIYISYDVDSNSEGDIPKGYRVSRKKREHFSLILDSAKTNQTSVYFCASSLVGENTLYFGAGTRLSVL.

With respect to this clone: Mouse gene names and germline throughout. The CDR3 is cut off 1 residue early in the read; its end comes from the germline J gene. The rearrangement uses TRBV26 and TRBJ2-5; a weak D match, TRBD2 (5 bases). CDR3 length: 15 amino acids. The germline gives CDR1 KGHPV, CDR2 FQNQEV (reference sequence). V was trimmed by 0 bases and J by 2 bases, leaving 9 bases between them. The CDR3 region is CASSLSGWGQDTQYF. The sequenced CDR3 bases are TGTGCCAGCAGTCTGTCGGGGTGGGGCCAAGACACCCAGTAC.

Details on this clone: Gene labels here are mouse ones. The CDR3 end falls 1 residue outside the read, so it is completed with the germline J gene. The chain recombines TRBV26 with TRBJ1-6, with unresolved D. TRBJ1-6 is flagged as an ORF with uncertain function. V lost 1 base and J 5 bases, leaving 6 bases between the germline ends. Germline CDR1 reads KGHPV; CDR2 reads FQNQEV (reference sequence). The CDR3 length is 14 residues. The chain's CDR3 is CASSLFQNNSPLYF. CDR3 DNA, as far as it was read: TGTGCCAGCAGTCTGTTTCAGAATAATTCGCCCCTCTAC.

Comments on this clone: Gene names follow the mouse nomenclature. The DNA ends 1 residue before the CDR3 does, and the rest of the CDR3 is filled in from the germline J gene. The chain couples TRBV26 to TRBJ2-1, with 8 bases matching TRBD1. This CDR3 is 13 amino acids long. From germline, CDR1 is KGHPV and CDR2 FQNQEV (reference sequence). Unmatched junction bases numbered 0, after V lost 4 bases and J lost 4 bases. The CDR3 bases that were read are TGTGCCAGCAGTCGACAGGGGTATGCTGAGCAGTTC. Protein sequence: CASSRQGYAEQF. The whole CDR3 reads CASSRQGYAEQFF. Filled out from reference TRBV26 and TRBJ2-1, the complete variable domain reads NSKVIQTPRYLVKGQGQKAKMRCIPEKGHPVVFWYQQNKNNEFKFLINFQNQEVLQQIDMTEKRFSAECPSNSPCSLEIQSSEAGDSALYLCASSRQGYAEQFFGPGTRLTVL.

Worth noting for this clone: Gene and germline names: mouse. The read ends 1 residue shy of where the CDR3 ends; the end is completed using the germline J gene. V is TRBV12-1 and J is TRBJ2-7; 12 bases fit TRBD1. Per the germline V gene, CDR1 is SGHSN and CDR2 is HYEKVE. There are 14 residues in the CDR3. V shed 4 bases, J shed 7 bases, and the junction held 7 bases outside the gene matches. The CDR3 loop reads CASSPGTGGGEQYF. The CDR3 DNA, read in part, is TGTGCCAGCTCCCCGGGGACAGGGGGCGGAGAACAGTAC.

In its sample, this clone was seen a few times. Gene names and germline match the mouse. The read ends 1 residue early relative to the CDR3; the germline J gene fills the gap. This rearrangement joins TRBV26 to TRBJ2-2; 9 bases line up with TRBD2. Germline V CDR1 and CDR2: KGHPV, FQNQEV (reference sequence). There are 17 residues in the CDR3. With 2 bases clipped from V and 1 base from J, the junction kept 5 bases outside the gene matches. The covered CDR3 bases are TGTGCCAGCAGTCTGAGTGGGGGGGCGCAAAACACCGGGCAGCTCTAC. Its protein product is CASSLSGGAQNTGQLY. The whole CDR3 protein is CASSLSGGAQNTGQLYF.

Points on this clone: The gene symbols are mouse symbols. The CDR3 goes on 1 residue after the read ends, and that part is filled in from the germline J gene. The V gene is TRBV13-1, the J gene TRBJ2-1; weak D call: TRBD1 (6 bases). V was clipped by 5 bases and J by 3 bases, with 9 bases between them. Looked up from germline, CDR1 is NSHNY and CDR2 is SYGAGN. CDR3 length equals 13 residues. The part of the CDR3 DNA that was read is TGTGCCAGCAGCGTGGACAGCTATGCTGAGCAGTTC. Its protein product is CASSVDSYAEQF. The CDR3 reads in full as CASSVDSYAEQFF.

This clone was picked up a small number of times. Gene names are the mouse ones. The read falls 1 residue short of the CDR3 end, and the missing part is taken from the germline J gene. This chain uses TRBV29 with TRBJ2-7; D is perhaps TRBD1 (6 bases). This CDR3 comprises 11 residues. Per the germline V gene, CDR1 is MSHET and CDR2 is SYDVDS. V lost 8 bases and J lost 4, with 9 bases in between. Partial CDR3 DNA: TGTGCTAGCCGGACAGATTATGAACAGTAC. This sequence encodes CASRTDYEQY. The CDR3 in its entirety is CASRTDYEQYF. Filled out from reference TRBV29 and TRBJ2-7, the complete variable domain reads DMKVTQMPRYLIKRMGENVLLECGQDMSHETMYWYRQDPGLGLQLIYISYDVDSNSEGDIPKGYRVSRKKREHFSLILDSAKTNQTSVYFCASRTDYEQYFGPGTRLTVL.

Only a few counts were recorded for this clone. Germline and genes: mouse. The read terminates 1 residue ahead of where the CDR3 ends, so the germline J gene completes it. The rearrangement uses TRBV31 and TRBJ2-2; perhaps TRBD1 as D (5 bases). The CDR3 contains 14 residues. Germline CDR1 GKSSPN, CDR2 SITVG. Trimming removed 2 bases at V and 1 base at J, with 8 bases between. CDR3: CAWSFGQNTGQLYF. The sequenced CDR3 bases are TGTGCCTGGAGTTTTGGACAAAACACCGGGCAGCTCTAC. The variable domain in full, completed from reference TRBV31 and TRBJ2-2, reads AQTIHQWPVAEIKAVGSPLSLGCTIKGKSSPNLYWYWQATGGTLQQLFYSITVGQVESVVQLNLSASRPKDDQFILSTEKLLLSHSGFYLCAWSFGQNTGQLYFGEGSKLTVL.

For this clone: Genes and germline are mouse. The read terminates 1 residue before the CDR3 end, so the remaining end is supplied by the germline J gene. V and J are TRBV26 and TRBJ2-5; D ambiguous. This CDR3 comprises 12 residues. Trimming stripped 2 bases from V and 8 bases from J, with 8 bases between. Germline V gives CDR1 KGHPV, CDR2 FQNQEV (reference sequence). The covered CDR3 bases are TGTGCCAGCAGTCTGAACGGTGGCACCCAGTAC. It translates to CASSLNGGTQY. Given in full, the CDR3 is CASSLNGGTQYF.

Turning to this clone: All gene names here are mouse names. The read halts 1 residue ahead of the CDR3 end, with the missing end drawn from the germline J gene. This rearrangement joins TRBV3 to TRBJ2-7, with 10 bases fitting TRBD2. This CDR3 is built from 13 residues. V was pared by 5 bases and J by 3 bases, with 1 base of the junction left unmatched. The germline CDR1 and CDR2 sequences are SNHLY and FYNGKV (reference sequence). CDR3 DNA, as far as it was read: TGTGCCAGCAGCCGGACTGGGGGCTATGAACAGTAC. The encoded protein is CASSRTGGYEQY. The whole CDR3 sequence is CASSRTGGYEQYF.

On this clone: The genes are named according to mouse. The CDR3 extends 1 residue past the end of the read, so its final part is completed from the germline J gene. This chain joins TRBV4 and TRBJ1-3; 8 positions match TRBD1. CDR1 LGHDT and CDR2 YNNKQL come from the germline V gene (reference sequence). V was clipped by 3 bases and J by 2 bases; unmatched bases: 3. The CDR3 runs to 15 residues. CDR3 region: CASSYRGQAGNTLYF. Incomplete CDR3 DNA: TGTGCCAGCAGCTACAGGGGGCAGGCTGGAAATACGCTCTAT.

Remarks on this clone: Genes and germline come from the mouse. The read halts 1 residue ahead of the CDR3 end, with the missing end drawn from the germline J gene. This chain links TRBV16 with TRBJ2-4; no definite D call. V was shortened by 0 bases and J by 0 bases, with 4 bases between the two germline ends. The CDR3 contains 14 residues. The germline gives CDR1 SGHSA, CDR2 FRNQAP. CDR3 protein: CASSLESSQNTLYF. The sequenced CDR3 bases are TGTGCAAGCAGCTTAGAAAGTAGTCAAAACACCTTGTAC.

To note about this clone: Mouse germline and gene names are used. The CDR3 protein is CASSDGTGGSYEQYF. The CDR3 DNA, read in part, is TGTGCCAGCAGTGATGGGACAGGGGGCTCCTATGAACAGTAC. The chain is built from TRBV13-3 and TRBJ2-7, with TRBD1 matching 10 bases. The read gets to within 1 residue of the CDR3 end, and the germline J gene fills in the rest. CDR3 length equals 15 residues. CDR1 is NNHDY and CDR2 is SYVADS in the germline V gene. Trimming cost V 0 bases and J 0 bases; bases outside gene matches: 0.